The rows below give T cell receptor beta chains drawn from one sample of a study of blood T cell repertoires in COVID-19. Some clones are missing from TCRdb's copy, which holds only in-frame ones; the method was immunoSEQ multiplex PCR. The sample has a few hundred thousand clones; approximately 85% are singletons. Sequencing was done on a sample of PBMCs or T cells enriched from blood (not recorded which). Receptor source: a woman aged 25-40 years who had recovered from COVID-19. Each CDR3 is given without its conserved first and last residue. Each record gives: V gene, J gene, CDR3 protein.

V gene: TRBV27; J gene: TRBJ2-6; CDR3 protein: ASSFQRQGSGANVLT
V gene: TRBV18; J gene: TRBJ2-5; CDR3 protein: ASSPLRSVSNQGAHQETQY
V gene: TRBV6-6; J gene: TRBJ2-1; CDR3 protein: ASSYEIGEQF
V gene: TRBV28; J gene: TRBJ1-5; CDR3 protein: AGKGGRSNQPQH
V gene: TRBV9; J gene: TRBJ1-5; CDR3 protein: ASSPQASKEPQH
V gene: TRBV7-2; J gene: TRBJ1-2; CDR3 protein: ASSSTPATNYGYT
V gene: TRBV6-5; J gene: TRBJ1-1; CDR3 protein: ASSYGTGGSNTEAF
V gene: TRBV27; J gene: TRBJ2-1; CDR3 protein: ASRSGTYNEQF
V gene: TRBV28; J gene: TRBJ1-2; CDR3 protein: ATLTGGNNYGYT
V gene: TRBV7-7; J gene: TRBJ2-5; CDR3 protein: ASSLDFRGQETQY
V gene: TRBV10-3; J gene: TRBJ2-3; CDR3 protein: AISESATSGSILRDTQY
V gene: TRBV6-5; J gene: TRBJ2-7; CDR3 protein: ASSRGTYEQY
V gene: TRBV15; J gene: TRBJ2-1; CDR3 protein: ATSREPPARQF
V gene: TRBV20-1; J gene: TRBJ1-1; CDR3 protein: SATGGTEAF
V gene: TRBV9; J gene: TRBJ1-3; CDR3 protein: ASSVVGRGLSGNTIY
V gene: TRBV12-3/TRBV12-4; J gene: TRBJ1-2; CDR3 protein: ASTPGTAYGYT
V gene: TRBV9; J gene: TRBJ2-1; CDR3 protein: ASSNPGTSQTRGPNNEQF
V gene: TRBV4-1; J gene: TRBJ2-1; CDR3 protein: ASSPLGLAGEGEQF
V gene: TRBV4-2; J gene: TRBJ1-2; CDR3 protein: ASSQRTPGQGLGYGYT
V gene: TRBV28; J gene: TRBJ2-1; CDR3 protein: ASSGDWGSSYNEQF
V gene: TRBV6-5; J gene: TRBJ1-5; CDR3 protein: AINKEDSLEPQH
V gene: TRBV15; J gene: TRBJ2-3; CDR3 protein: ATSRDLAGTQY
V gene: TRBV18; J gene: TRBJ2-5; CDR3 protein: ASSPLGHQETQY
V gene: TRBV5-6; J gene: TRBJ1-1; CDR3 protein: ASSLRGRQGRSTEAF
V gene: TRBV5-6; J gene: TRBJ1-6; CDR3 protein: ASSLGGAGSSSPLH
V gene: TRBV11-2; J gene: TRBJ1-4; CDR3 protein: ASSLPGREKWGLKKLF
V gene: TRBV12-5; J gene: TRBJ1-1; CDR3 protein: ASGLVTGSNTEAF
V gene: TRBV27; J gene: TRBJ1-4; CDR3 protein: ASSLSPTANEKLF
V gene: TRBV6-4; J gene: TRBJ2-1; CDR3 protein: ASSDFAGEGYNEQF
V gene: TRBV6-6; J gene: TRBJ2-7; CDR3 protein: ASSPRQGGYEQY
V gene: TRBV6-5; J gene: TRBJ1-5; CDR3 protein: ASTEGQGTQPQH
V gene: TRBV11-2; J gene: TRBJ2-5; CDR3 protein: ASSFGVQETQY
V gene: TRBV19; J gene: TRBJ1-5; CDR3 protein: ASSIYRRGTGNSYSNQPQH